The 10 T cell receptor beta chains presented below share a single source sample, sequenced in a study of blood T cells in healthy people across ages. With a J-beta primer mix and a sample-barcoded 5' primer, a second PCR ran about 7 to 11 cycles. TCRdb reprocessed the 5' RACE reads with MiXCR, giving one entry per CDR3 protein. The table shows hundreds of thousands of distinct CDR3 sequences, with about 28% occurring only once. Specimen: blood. The source of these receptors is a woman older than 75 in good health.

The CDR3 DNA sequence: TGCGCCAGCAGCCAAATCATGGGCTCCTACAATGAGCAGTTCTTC. Protein: CASSQIMGSYNEQFF. This chain links TRBV4-3 with TRBJ2-1; D is undetermined. Germline V lookup: CDR1 LGHNA, CDR2 YSLEER. The CDR3 extends over 15 amino acids. V was pared by 2 bases and J by 0 bases, with 8 bases between.

At least ten counts were recorded for this clonotype. The chain links TRBV13 to TRBJ1-4, with D maybe TRBD1 (6 bases). This CDR3 has 15 amino acids. Per the germline V gene, CDR1 is PRHDT and CDR2 is FYEKMQ (reference sequence). V was cut by 6 bases and J by 4 bases, with 15 bases left in between. CDR3 DNA: TGTGCCAGCAGTACCAGGGGTGAGGGTAATGAAAAACTGTTTTTT. This sequence encodes CASSTRGEGNEKLFF.

This clonotype was found many times. The V call is TRBV7-8, the J call TRBJ2-1; D possibly corresponds to TRBD2 (6 bases). Germline lookup yields CDR1 SGHVS and CDR2 FQNEAQ. Between the trimmed V and J ends, which lost 5 bases and 8 bases, there was a span of 13 bases. CDR3 size: 13 residues. The CDR3 sequence: CASSRDSNYEQFF. CDR3 DNA sequence: TGTGCCAGCAGCCGGGACTCCAACTATGAGCAGTTCTTC.

Regarding this clonotype: Sequence at one end of the junction differs from germline and may be a read error. The chain recombines TRBV7-9 with TRBJ2-6, with D possibly being TRBD1 (5 bases). Per germline, CDR1 SEHNR and CDR2 FQNEAQ (reference sequence). The CDR3 is 16 amino acids. The CDR3 region has the DNA TGTGCCAGCAGGGGAATTTCGGGTGCTGGGGCCAACGTCCGGACTTTC. Residues: CASRGISGAGANVRTF.

This clonotype was found a few times. The chain combines TRBV30 with TRBJ1-5; D uncertain. There are 14 residues in the CDR3. Germline V gives CDR1 GTSNPN, CDR2 SVGIG (reference sequence). V lost 1 base, J lost 2 bases, and 9 bases lay in between. The chain's CDR3 is CAWSGSLGNQPQHF. DNA for the CDR3: TGTGCCTGGAGTGGCTCATTGGGCAATCAGCCCCAGCATTTT.

This clonotype was counted between two and nine times. V gene TRBV15 combines with J gene TRBJ1-1, with a weak D call TRBD1 (6 bases). V was trimmed by 5 bases and J by 3 bases, leaving 16 bases between them. In germline, CDR1 is LNHNV, CDR2 YYDKDF (reference sequence). CDR3 length: 15 residues. The CDR3 sequence: CATSSLGGADTEAFF. CDR3 bases: TGTGCCACCAGCTCCCTGGGGGGGGCGGACACTGAAGCTTTCTTT.

This clonotype was recorded many times. The chain carries TRBV30 and TRBJ2-1; no clear D gene. This CDR3 is 14 amino acids long. Trimming took 3 bases from V and 0 from J, leaving 9 bases between them. CDR1 and CDR2 from the germline V gene are GTSNPN and SVGIG (reference sequence). CDR3 sequence reads: CAWRRRSSYNEQFF. CDR3 nucleotides: TGTGCCTGGAGGAGGAGAAGCTCCTACAATGAGCAGTTCTTC.

This clonotype has ten or more counts. The genes are TRBV12-3 or TRBV12-4 and TRBJ1-4; D gene unclear. The V end was cut by 6 bases, the J end by 4 bases, with 12 bases between. There are 14 residues in the CDR3. Here the CDR3 DNA reads TGTGCCAGCAGGGAGACAAACCGTAATGAAAAACTGTTTTTT. This gives the protein CASRETNRNEKLFF.

A few counts support this clonotype. V gene TRBV5-6 combines with J gene TRBJ2-1; TRBD1 matches 7 bases. CDR1 is SGHDT and CDR2 is YYEEEE in the germline V gene. Trimming at V came to 3 bases and at J to 6 bases, leaving 9 bases not matched to a gene. This CDR3 contains 15 residues. The CDR3 sequence is CASSSVDRPTNEQFF. CDR3 DNA sequence: TGTGCCAGCAGCTCGGTGGACAGGCCCACCAATGAGCAGTTCTTC.

A note on this clonotype: A much larger clone differs from this one at a single base, so this may be a read error. The genes are TRBV5-1 and TRBJ2-3; 7 positions match TRBD1. The CDR3 runs to 17 residues. Trimming cost V 0 bases and J 8 bases; bases outside gene matches: 15. From germline, CDR1 is SGHRS and CDR2 YFSETQ. CDR3: CASSLGAGTVGSGTQYF. CDR3 coding DNA: TGCGCCAGCAGCTTGGGGGCCGGGACAGTCGGCTCCGGTACGCAGTATTTT.